Listed below are T cell receptor beta chains from one sample, sequenced in a study of T-cell memory formation after mild COVID-19. MiXCR, applied by TCRdb to the 5' RACE reads, yields one record per CDR3 protein. Of about 150,000 distinct CDR3 sequences listed, roughly 24% are singletons. The sequenced sample was PBMCs or a T cell subset sorted from them (not recorded which). The receptors here all came from an adult woman who had mild COVID-19 (a few samples of this study predate the infection). Cell type and time point are not known. CDR3s include the opening cysteine and the closing phenylalanine or tryptophan. The D gene is left open where the match is weak. Some rows have no size entry. The others give once, few or many, or a class for an expanded clone.

j_call: TRBJ1-1; d_call: TRBD1; clone_size: -; v_call: TRBV7-9; cdr3_aa: CASSLRGGVERTEAFF; cdr3_nt: TGTGCCAGCAGCTTGAGAGGGGGCGTCGAACGGACTGAAGCTTTCTTT
j_call: TRBJ2-2; d_call: -; clone_size: -; v_call: TRBV4-3; cdr3_aa: CASSQGPGIGTGELFF; cdr3_nt: TGCGCCAGCAGCCAGGGTCCGGGGATCGGCACCGGGGAGCTGTTTTTT
j_call: TRBJ2-1; d_call: TRBD2; clone_size: -; v_call: TRBV6-2/TRBV6-3; cdr3_aa: CASSYVAGGPNEQFF; cdr3_nt: TGTGCCAGCAGTTACGTCGCGGGAGGCCCCAATGAGCAGTTCTTC
j_call: TRBJ1-6; d_call: -; clone_size: -; v_call: TRBV9; cdr3_aa: CASSVATGPNSPLHF; cdr3_nt: TGTGCCAGCAGCGTAGCAACAGGACCTAATTCACCCCTCCACTTT
j_call: TRBJ2-7; d_call: TRBD2; clone_size: -; v_call: TRBV3-1; cdr3_aa: CASRAGGSSYEQYF; cdr3_nt: TGTGCCAGCAGGGCGGGGGGAAGCTCCTACGAGCAGTACTTC
j_call: TRBJ2-7; d_call: -; clone_size: -; v_call: TRBV3-1; cdr3_aa: CASSQDGVSYEQYF; cdr3_nt: TGTGCCAGCAGCCAGGACGGAGTCTCCTACGAGCAGTACTTC
j_call: TRBJ2-7; d_call: -; clone_size: few; v_call: TRBV4-1; cdr3_aa: CASSQTEAGHEQYF; cdr3_nt: TGCGCCAGCAGCCAGACCGAGGCAGGGCACGAGCAGTACTTC
j_call: TRBJ1-1; d_call: TRBD1; clone_size: few; v_call: TRBV7-8; cdr3_aa: CASSTGTALGETEAFF; cdr3_nt: TGTGCCAGCAGCACCGGGACAGCCCTAGGGGAGACTGAAGCTTTCTTT
j_call: TRBJ2-3; d_call: -; clone_size: -; v_call: TRBV14; cdr3_aa: CASSRLVQERGTDTQYF; cdr3_nt: TGTGCCAGCAGCCGCTTGGTACAGGAGAGGGGCACAGATACGCAGTATTTT
j_call: TRBJ2-7; d_call: TRBD1; clone_size: -; v_call: TRBV7-8; cdr3_aa: CASSLAPGTGVEQYF; cdr3_nt: TGTGCCAGCAGCTTAGCACCCGGGACAGGGGTCGAGCAGTACTTC
j_call: TRBJ1-2; d_call: -; clone_size: -; v_call: TRBV2; cdr3_aa: CASSDGDTF; cdr3_nt: TGTGCCAGCAGTGACGGTGACACCTTC
j_call: TRBJ2-3; d_call: TRBD2; clone_size: -; v_call: TRBV3-1; cdr3_aa: CASSRGLGGDTQYF; cdr3_nt: TGTGCCAGCAGCCGGGGACTAGGTGGGGATACGCAGTATTTT
j_call: TRBJ2-7; d_call: -; clone_size: -; v_call: TRBV30; cdr3_aa: CAWSQGLSTYEQYF; cdr3_nt: TGTGCCTGGAGTCAGGGACTCTCCACCTACGAGCAGTACTTC
j_call: TRBJ2-1; d_call: -; clone_size: few; v_call: TRBV5-1; cdr3_aa: CASSLSIVHEQFF; cdr3_nt: TGCGCCAGCAGCTTGAGTATTGTCCATGAGCAGTTCTTC
j_call: TRBJ2-1; d_call: -; clone_size: -; v_call: TRBV30; cdr3_aa: CALWGHEQFF; cdr3_nt: TGTGCCTTATGGGGGCATGAGCAGTTCTTC
j_call: TRBJ2-7; d_call: -; clone_size: -; v_call: TRBV5-5; cdr3_aa: CASSLASTYEQYF; cdr3_nt: TGTGCCAGCAGCTTGGCCTCAACCTACGAGCAGTACTTC
j_call: TRBJ2-7; d_call: TRBD1; clone_size: few; v_call: TRBV15; cdr3_aa: CATSREGRTGGGEQYF; cdr3_nt: TGTGCCACCAGCAGAGAGGGGCGAACAGGGGGCGGCGAGCAGTACTTC
j_call: TRBJ2-3; d_call: -; clone_size: -; v_call: TRBV7-3; cdr3_aa: CASSLIGGPDTDTQYF; cdr3_nt: TGTGCCAGCAGCTTAATAGGGGGGCCGGACACAGATACGCAGTATTTT
j_call: TRBJ2-7; d_call: -; clone_size: few; v_call: TRBV18; cdr3_aa: CASSPAGEQYF; cdr3_nt: TGTGCCAGCTCCCCGGCGGGAGAGCAGTACTTC
j_call: TRBJ2-1; d_call: TRBD2; clone_size: few; v_call: TRBV27; cdr3_aa: CASGLALTGDEQFF; cdr3_nt: TGTGCCAGCGGACTAGCCCTCACGGGGGATGAGCAGTTCTTC
j_call: TRBJ2-5; d_call: TRBD2; clone_size: few; v_call: TRBV9; cdr3_aa: CASSEGTSDRETQYF; cdr3_nt: TGTGCCAGCAGCGAGGGGACTAGCGATAGAGAGACCCAGTACTTC
j_call: TRBJ1-4; d_call: -; clone_size: -; v_call: TRBV28; cdr3_aa: CASSLEGTAREKLFF; cdr3_nt: TGTGCCAGCAGTTTAGAGGGCACCGCCCGCGAAAAACTGTTTTTT
j_call: TRBJ1-3; d_call: -; clone_size: few; v_call: TRBV4-3; cdr3_aa: CASSQDLAVSGNTIYF; cdr3_nt: TGCGCCAGCAGCCAAGATCTTGCAGTCTCTGGAAACACCATATATTTT
j_call: TRBJ2-7; d_call: TRBD1; clone_size: -; v_call: TRBV6-5; cdr3_aa: CASSPSGQGATYEQYF; cdr3_nt: TGTGCCAGCAGTCCCTCCGGACAGGGGGCTACCTACGAGCAGTACTTC
j_call: TRBJ2-3; d_call: -; clone_size: many; v_call: TRBV4-2; cdr3_aa: CASSLTGGDSADTQYF; cdr3_nt: TGTGCCAGCAGCCTCACAGGGGGGGACAGCGCAGATACGCAGTATTTT
j_call: TRBJ2-1; d_call: TRBD2; clone_size: -; v_call: TRBV6-1; cdr3_aa: CASHPGGAYNEQFF; cdr3_nt: TGTGCCAGCCACCCCGGGGGGGCTTACAATGAGCAGTTCTTC
j_call: TRBJ2-7; d_call: -; clone_size: few; v_call: TRBV4-1; cdr3_aa: CASSYTLESDPYEQYF; cdr3_nt: TGCGCCAGCAGCTATACCCTAGAATCGGATCCCTACGAGCAGTACTTC
j_call: TRBJ1-1; d_call: -; clone_size: -; v_call: TRBV20-1; cdr3_aa: CSAILGGQTEAFF; cdr3_nt: TGCAGTGCTATTCTGGGGGGGCAAACTGAAGCTTTCTTT
j_call: TRBJ2-3; d_call: -; clone_size: few; v_call: TRBV7-9; cdr3_aa: CASSSVRGADTQYF; cdr3_nt: TGTGCCAGCAGCAGCGTCAGGGGTGCAGATACGCAGTATTTT
j_call: TRBJ2-5; d_call: -; clone_size: -; v_call: TRBV24-1; cdr3_aa: CATSAYLGMKETQYF; cdr3_nt: TGTGCCACCAGTGCTTACCTCGGGATGAAAGAGACCCAGTACTTC
j_call: TRBJ1-5; d_call: -; clone_size: -; v_call: TRBV28; cdr3_aa: CASSLRAGDQPQHF; cdr3_nt: TGTGCCAGCAGTTTACGGGCAGGGGATCAGCCCCAGCATTTT